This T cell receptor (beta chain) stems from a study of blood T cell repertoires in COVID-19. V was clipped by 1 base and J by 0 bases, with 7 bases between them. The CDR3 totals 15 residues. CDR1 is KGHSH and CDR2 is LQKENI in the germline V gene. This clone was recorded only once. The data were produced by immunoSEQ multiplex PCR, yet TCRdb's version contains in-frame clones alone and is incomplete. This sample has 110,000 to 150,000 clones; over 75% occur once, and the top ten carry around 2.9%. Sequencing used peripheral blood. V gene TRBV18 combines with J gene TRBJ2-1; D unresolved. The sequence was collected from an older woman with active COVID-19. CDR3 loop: CASSPLGSSYNEQFF. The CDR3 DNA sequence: TGTGCCAGCTCACCACTGGGCAGCTCCTACAATGAGCAGTTCTTC.